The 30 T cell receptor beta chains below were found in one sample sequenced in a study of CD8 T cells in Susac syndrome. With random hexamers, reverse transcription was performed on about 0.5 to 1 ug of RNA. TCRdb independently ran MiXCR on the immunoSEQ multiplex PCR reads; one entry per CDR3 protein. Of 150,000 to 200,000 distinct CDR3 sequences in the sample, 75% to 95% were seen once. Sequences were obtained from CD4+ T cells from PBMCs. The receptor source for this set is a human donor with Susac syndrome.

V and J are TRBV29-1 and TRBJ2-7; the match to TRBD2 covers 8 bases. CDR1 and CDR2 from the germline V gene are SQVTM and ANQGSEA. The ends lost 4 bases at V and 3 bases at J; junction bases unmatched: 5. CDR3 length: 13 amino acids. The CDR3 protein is CSVASGYRYEQYF. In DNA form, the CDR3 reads TGCAGCGTTGCTAGCGGGTATCGCTACGAGCAGTACTTC.

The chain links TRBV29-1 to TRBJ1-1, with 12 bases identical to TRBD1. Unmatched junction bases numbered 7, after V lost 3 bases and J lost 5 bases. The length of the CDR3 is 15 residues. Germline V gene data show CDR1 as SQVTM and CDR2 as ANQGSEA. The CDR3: CSVEGTGGAKTEAFF. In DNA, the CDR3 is TGCAGCGTTGAGGGGACAGGGGGCGCGAAGACTGAAGCTTTCTTT.

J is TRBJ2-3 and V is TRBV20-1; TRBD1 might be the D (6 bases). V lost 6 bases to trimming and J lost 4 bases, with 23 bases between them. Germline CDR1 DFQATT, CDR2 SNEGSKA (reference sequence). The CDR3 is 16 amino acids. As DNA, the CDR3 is TGCAGTGCCGCACCGATTCCACAGGGATGGGCAGATACGCAGTATTTT. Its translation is CSAAPIPQGWADTQYF.

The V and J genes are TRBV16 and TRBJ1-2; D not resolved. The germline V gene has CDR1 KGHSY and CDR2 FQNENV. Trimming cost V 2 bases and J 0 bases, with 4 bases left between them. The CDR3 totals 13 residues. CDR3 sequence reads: CASSQNANYGYTF. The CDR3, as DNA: TGTGCCAGCAGCCAAAATGCTAACTATGGCTACACCTTC.

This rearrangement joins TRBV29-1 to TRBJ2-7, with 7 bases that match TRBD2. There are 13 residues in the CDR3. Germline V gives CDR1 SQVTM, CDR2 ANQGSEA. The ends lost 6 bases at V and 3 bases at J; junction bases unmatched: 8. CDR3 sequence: CSVDPGGSYEQYF. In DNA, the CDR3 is TGCAGCGTGGACCCAGGCGGGAGCTACGAGCAGTACTTC.

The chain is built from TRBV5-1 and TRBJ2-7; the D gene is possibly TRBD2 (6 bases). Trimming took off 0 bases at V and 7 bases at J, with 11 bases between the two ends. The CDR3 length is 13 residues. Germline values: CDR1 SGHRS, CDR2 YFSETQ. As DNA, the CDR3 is TGCGCCAGCAGCTTGGATGCGGGGCGGGAGCAGTACTTC. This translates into CASSLDAGREQYF.

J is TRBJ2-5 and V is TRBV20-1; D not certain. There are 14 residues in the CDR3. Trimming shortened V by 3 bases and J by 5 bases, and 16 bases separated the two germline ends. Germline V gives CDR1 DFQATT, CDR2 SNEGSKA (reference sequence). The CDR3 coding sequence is TGCAGTGCTAGTCCCGGCGCAGCCCTGGAGACCCAGTACTTC. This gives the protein CSASPGAALETQYF.

The CDR3 DNA reads TGCGCCAGCAGCTTGCAGACAGAGAACACTGAAGCTTTCTTT. Its protein is CASSLQTENTEAFF. This sequence joins TRBV5-1 and TRBJ1-1; D is possibly TRBD1 (5 bases). Trimming took off 1 base at V and 1 base at J, with 8 bases between the two ends. The CDR3 loop spans 14 amino acids. Germline CDR1 SGHRS, CDR2 YFSETQ.

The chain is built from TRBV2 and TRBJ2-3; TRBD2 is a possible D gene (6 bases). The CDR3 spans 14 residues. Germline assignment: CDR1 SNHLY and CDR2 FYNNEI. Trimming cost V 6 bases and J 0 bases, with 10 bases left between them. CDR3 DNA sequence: TGTGCCAGCAGAGCCGGGACTAGCACAGATACGCAGTATTTT. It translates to CASRAGTSTDTQYF.

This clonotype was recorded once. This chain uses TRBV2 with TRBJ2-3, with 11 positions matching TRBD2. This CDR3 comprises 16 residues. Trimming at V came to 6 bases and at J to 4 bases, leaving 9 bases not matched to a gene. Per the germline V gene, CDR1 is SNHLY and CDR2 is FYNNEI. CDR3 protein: CASSEIGTSGSDTQYF. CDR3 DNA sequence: TGTGCCAGCAGCGAAATCGGGACTAGCGGCTCAGATACGCAGTATTTT.

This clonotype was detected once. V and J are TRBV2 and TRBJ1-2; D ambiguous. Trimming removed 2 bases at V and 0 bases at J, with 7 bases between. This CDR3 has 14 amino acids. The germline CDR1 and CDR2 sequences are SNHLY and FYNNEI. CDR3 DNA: TGTGCCAGCAGTGAAACAGCACCTAACTATGGCTACACCTTC. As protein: CASSETAPNYGYTF.

CDR3 sequence: CASSLAGQGEYQPQHF. In nucleotides, the CDR3 is TGTGCCAGCAGCTTGGCGGGACAGGGCGAATATCAGCCCCAGCATTTT. This chain uses TRBV5-8 with TRBJ1-5, with 9 nucleotides matching TRBD1. Germline V gene data show CDR1 as SGHTS and CDR2 as YDEGEE. V lost 0 bases and J lost 5; bases outside the gene matches: 6. The CDR3 runs to 16 residues.

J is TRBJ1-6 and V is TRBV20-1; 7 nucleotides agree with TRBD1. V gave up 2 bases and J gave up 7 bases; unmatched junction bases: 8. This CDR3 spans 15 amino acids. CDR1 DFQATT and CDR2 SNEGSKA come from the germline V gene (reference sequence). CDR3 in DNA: TGCAGTGCTAGATTCGCGACAGGGTCAAATTCACCCCTCCACTTT. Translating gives CSARFATGSNSPLHF.

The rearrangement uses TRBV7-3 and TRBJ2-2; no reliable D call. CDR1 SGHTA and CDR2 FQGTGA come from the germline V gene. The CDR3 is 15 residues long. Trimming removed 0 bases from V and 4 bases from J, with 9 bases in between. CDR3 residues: CASSLTGSVTGELFF. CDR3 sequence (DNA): TGTGCCAGCAGCTTAACCGGGTCCGTCACCGGGGAGCTGTTTTTT. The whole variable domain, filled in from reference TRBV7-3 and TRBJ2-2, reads GAGVSQTPSNKVTEKGKYVELRCDPISGHTALYWYRQSLGQGPEFLIYFQGTGAADDSGLPNDRFFAVRPEGSVSTLKIQRTERGDSAVYLCASSLTGSVTGELFFGEGSRLTVL.

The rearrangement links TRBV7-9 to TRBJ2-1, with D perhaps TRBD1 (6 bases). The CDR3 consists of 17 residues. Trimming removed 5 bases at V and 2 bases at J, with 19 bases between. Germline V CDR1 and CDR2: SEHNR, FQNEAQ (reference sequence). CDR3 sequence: CASSDGSRGNTYNEQFF. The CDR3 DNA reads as TGTGCCAGCAGCGACGGTAGCAGGGGTAATACCTACAATGAGCAGTTCTTC.

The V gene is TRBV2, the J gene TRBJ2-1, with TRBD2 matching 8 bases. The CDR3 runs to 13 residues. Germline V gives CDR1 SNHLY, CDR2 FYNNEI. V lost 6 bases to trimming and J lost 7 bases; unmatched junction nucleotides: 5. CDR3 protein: CASSRGLGNEQFF. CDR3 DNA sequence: TGTGCCAGCAGCCGGGGACTAGGTAATGAGCAGTTCTTC.

The CDR3 DNA is TGTGCCAGTAGTCATTCGTGGGGTGTGACTGGGGCCAACGTCCTGACTTTC. It is translated as CASSHSWGVTGANVLTF. The V gene is TRBV19, the J gene TRBJ2-6; D is unclear. CDR1 and CDR2 from the germline V gene are LNHDA and SQIVND (reference sequence). V lost 5 bases and J 2 bases, leaving 16 bases between the germline ends. The length of the CDR3 is 17 residues.

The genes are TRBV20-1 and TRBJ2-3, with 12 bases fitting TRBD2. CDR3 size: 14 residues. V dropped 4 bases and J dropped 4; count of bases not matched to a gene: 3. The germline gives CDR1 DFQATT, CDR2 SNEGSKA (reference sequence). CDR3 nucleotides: TGCAGTGCTACCAGGACTAGCGGGGCAGATACGCAGTATTTT. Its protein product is CSATRTSGADTQYF.

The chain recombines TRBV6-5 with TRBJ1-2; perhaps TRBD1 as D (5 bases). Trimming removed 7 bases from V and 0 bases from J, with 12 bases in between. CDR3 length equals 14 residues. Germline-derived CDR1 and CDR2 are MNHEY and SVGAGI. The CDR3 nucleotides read TGTGCCAGCACCAAGGGGTCAGCTAACTATGGCTACACCTTC. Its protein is CASTKGSANYGYTF.

The CDR3 loop reads CASSPGGGRPNYGYTF. CDR3 sequence (DNA): TGTGCCAGCAGCCCCGGTGGAGGGAGGCCTAACTATGGCTACACCTTC. The gene calls are TRBV5-6 and TRBJ1-2; D gene uncertain. This CDR3 spans 16 amino acids. CDR1 is SGHDT, CDR2 YYEEEE, per germline. V dropped 4 bases and J dropped 0 bases, with 16 bases sitting between them.

DNA for the CDR3: TGTGCCAGTAGGGAAAGCGGGAGGCGGACCTACAATGAGCAGTTCTTC. Translating gives CASRESGRRTYNEQFF. This chain joins TRBV19 and TRBJ2-1, with 9 bases identical to TRBD2. CDR3 length: 16 amino acids. The V segment lost 6 bases and the J segment 2 bases; nucleotides outside the gene matches: 8. Germline V gives CDR1 LNHDA, CDR2 SQIVND (reference sequence).

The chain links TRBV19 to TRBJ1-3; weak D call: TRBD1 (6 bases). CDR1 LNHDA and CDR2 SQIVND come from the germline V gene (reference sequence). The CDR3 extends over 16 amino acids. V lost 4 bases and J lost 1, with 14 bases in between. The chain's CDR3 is CASSTPLTGSGNTIYF. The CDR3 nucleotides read TGTGCCAGTAGTACACCGCTGACAGGTTCTGGAAACACCATATATTTT.

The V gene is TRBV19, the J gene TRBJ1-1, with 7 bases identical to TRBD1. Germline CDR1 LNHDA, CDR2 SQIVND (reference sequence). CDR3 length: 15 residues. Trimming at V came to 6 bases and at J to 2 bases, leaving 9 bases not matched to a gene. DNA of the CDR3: TGTGCCAGTAGATCGCCAGGACAGGCAAACACTGAAGCTTTCTTT. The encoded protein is CASRSPGQANTEAFF. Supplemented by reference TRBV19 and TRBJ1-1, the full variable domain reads DGGITQSPKYLFRKEGQNVTLSCEQNLNHDAMYWYRQDPGQGLRLIYYSQIVNDFQKGDIAEGYSVSREKKESFPLTVTSAQKNPTAFYLCASRSPGQANTEAFFGQGTRLTVV.

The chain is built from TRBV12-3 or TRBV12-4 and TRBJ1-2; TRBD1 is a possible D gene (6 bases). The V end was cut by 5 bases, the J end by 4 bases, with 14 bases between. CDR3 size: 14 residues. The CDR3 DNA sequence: TGTGCCAGCAGTCCCCACGGACAGTTCTATGGCTACACCTTC. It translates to CASSPHGQFYGYTF.

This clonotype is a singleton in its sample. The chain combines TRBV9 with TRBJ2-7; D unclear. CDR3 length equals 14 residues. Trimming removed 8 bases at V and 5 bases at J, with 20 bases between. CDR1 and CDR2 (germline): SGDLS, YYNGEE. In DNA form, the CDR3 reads TGTGCCAGTGGAGACTCTGATCCTTCCCACGAGCAGTACTTC. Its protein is CASGDSDPSHEQYF. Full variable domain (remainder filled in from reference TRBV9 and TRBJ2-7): DSGVTQTPKHLITATGQRVTLRCSPRSGDLSVYWYQQSLDQGLQFLIQYYNGEERAKGNILERFSAQQFPDLHSELNLSSLELGDSALYFCASGDSDPSHEQYFGPGTRLTVT.

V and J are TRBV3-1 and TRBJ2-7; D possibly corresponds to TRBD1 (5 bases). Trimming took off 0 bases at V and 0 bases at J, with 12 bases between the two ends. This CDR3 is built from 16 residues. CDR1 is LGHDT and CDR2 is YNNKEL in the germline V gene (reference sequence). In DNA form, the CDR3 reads TGTGCCAGCAGCCAAGATTTGGGGCTACCCTCCTACGAGCAGTACTTC. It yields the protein CASSQDLGLPSYEQYF.

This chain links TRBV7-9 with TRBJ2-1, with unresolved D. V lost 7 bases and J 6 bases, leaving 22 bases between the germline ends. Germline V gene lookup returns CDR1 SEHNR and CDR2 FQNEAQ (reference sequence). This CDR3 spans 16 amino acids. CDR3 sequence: CASTPLEHKPINEQFF. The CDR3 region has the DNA TGTGCCAGCACCCCCCTTGAGCATAAACCCATCAATGAGCAGTTCTTC.

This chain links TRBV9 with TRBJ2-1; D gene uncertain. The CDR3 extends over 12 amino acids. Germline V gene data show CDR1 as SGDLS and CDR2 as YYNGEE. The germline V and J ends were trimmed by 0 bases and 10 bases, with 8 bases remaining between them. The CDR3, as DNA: TGTGCCAGCAGCGTAGTCTTCGGGGAGCAGTTCTTC. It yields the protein CASSVVFGEQFF.

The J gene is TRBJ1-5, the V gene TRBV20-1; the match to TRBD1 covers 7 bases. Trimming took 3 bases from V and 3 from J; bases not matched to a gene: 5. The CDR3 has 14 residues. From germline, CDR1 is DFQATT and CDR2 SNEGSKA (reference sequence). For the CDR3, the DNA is TGCAGTGCTAGTCGACAGGGAAACAATCAGCCCCAGCATTTT. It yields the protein CSASRQGNNQPQHF.

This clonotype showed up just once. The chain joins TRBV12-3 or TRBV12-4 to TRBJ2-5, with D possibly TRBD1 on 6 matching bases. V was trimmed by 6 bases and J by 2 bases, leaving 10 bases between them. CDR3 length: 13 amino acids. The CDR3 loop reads CASRRTAQETQYF. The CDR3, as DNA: TGTGCCAGCAGGAGGACAGCTCAAGAGACCCAGTACTTC.